Listed here is a single T cell receptor (beta chain). The antigen remains unidentified. The CDR3 is 13 amino acids. Germline assignment: CDR1 SGHNT and CDR2 YENEEA. The junction had 3 bases not matched to a gene; V was cut back by 3 bases and J by 5 bases. This sample stems from a study of Ad26.COV2.S vaccination and SARS-CoV-2 variants. Described treatment: 15 to 20 received Ad26.COV2.S at low or high dose, single or two shots; about 5 received placebo; per-sample allocation not given. At day 63 after the first vaccine or placebo injection, samples were drawn. The vaccine antigen was prefusion-stabilized Wuhan SARS-CoV-2 spike. Sequenced by immunoSEQ multiplex PCR; TCRdb stores in-frame clones only, minus some. The data show about 350,000 clones, roughly 84% seen once. General study findings and limits: Breadth measured for non-spike TCRs was similar across vaccine and placebo recipients.

The clonotype originates from a person between 18 and 60 years old who received the Ad26.COV2.S COVID-19 vaccine or a placebo. The input for sequencing was peripheral blood, taken in a trial of Ad26.COV2.S vaccine versus placebo. This rearrangement joins TRBV11-3 to TRBJ2-5; 7 nucleotides line up with TRBD2. The CDR3 is CASSFGGGETQYF. Here the CDR3 DNA reads TGTGCCAGCAGCTTCGGCGGGGGTGAGACCCAGTACTTC. Looking up the rest from reference TRBV11-3 and TRBJ2-5 gives the full variable domain: EAGVVQSPRYKIIEKKQPVAFWCNPISGHNTLYWYLQNLGQGPELLIRYENEEAVDDSQLPKDRFSAERLKGVDSTLKIQPAELGDSAVYLCASSFGGGETQYFGPGTRLLVL.